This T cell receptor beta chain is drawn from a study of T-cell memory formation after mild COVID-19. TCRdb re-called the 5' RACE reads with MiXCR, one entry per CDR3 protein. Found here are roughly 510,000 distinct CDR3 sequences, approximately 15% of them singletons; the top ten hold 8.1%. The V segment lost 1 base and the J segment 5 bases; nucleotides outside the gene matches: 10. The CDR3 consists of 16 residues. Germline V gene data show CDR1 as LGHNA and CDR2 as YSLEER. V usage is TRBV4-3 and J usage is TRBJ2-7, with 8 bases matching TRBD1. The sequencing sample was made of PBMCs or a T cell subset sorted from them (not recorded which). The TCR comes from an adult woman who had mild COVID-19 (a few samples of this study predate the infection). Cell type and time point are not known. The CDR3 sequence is CASSQGKWTGQNEQYF. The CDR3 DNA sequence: TGCGCCAGCAGCCAAGGGAAGTGGACAGGGCAAAACGAGCAGTACTTC.